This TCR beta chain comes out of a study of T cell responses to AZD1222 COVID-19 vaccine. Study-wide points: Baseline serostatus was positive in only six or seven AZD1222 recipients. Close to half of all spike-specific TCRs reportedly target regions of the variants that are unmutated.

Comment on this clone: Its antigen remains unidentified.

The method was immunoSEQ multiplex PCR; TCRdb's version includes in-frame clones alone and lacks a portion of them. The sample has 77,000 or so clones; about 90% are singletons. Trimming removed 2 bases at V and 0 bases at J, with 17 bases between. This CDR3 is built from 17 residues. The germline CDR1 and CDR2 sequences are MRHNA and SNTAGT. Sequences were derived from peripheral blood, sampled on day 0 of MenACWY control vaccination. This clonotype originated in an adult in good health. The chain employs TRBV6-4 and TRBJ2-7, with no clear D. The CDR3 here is CASSDISGRPSSYEQYF. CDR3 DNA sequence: TGTGCCAGCAGTGACATATCCGGGCGGCCCAGCTCCTACGAGCAGTACTTC.